Following are 27 T cell receptor beta chains from one sample sequenced in a study of T cells in women clearing cervical HPV infection. TCRdb keeps only in-frame clones here, not all; method: immunoSEQ multiplex PCR. This sample's clone table lists roughly 48,000 clones. Sequencing was carried out using blood buffy coat. The receptors shown here come from a woman aged 18 to 75 with a cervical HPV16 infection that either progressed to CIN3+ or cleared (not recorded which).

The CDR3 sequence is CSAPRGATDTQYF. The covered CDR3 bases are TGCAGTGCTCCCCGGGGGGCCACAGATACG. The chain is built from TRBV20-1 and TRBJ2-3; TRBD2 is a possible D gene (7 bases). The CDR3 end is not reached by the read, which stops 3 residues before it; the germline J gene fills it in. This CDR3 has 13 amino acids. Germline assignment: CDR1 DFQATT and CDR2 SNEGSKA (reference sequence). V was trimmed by 5 bases and J by 2 bases, leaving 11 bases between them.

Comment on this clone: Read data end 3 residues before the CDR3 end; the end is taken from the germline J gene. The sample carries other DNA sequences with the same CDR3. The chain carries TRBV5-1 and TRBJ2-5, with D possibly being TRBD1 (5 bases). With 2 bases removed from V and 4 bases from J, the gap between germline ends came to 9 bases. The germline CDR1 and CDR2 sequences are SGHRS and YFSETQ. The CDR3 is made up of 13 amino acids. The covered CDR3 bases are TGCGCCAGCAGCTTCCAGGGCCGAGAGACC. This gives the protein CASSFQGRET. The whole CDR3 reads CASSFQGRETQYF.

Comments on this clone: The read gets to within 3 residues of the CDR3 end, and the germline J gene fills in the rest. This chain connects TRBV20-1 to TRBJ1-2; possible D gene TRBD1, 5 bases. There are 15 residues in the CDR3. Germline assignment: CDR1 DFQATT and CDR2 SNEGSKA (reference sequence). The V and J ends lost 1 base and 2 bases respectively, with 14 bases between them. The CDR3 loop is CSARGQGERNYGYTF. Incomplete CDR3 DNA: TGCAGTGCTAGAGGCCAGGGCGAGAGGAACTATGGC.

A note on this clone: The read ends 3 residues before the CDR3 terminus; that terminus is restored from the germline J gene. V and J are TRBV5-1 and TRBJ2-5; D gene uncertain. The length of the CDR3 is 12 residues. The V and J ends lost 4 bases and 5 bases respectively, with 9 bases between them. The germline gives CDR1 SGHRS, CDR2 YFSETQ. This CDR3 reads CASSESTETQYF. CDR3 DNA, as far as it was read: TGCGCCAGCAGCGAAAGCACCGAGACC.

Of note for this clone: The read terminates 3 residues before the CDR3 end, so the remaining end is supplied by the germline J gene. This chain links TRBV20-1 with TRBJ1-2; possible D gene TRBD1, 6 bases. The V and J ends lost 5 bases and 2 bases respectively, with 18 bases between them. Germline CDR1 and CDR2: DFQATT and SNEGSKA (reference sequence). The CDR3 runs 15 residues. CDR3 DNA, as far as it was read: TGCAGTGCTCCCGACAGGCTGTTTGGGAACTATGGC. This codes for CSAPDRLFGNYG. The CDR3 reads in full as CSAPDRLFGNYGYTF.

On this clone: The read is 3 residues too short to cover the CDR3 end, so that end is filled in from the germline J gene. This sequence joins TRBV6-2 or TRBV6-3 and TRBJ1-4; D is uncertain. This CDR3 is 13 amino acids long. V lost 0 bases to trimming and J lost 10 bases, with 9 bases between them. CDR1 MNHEY and CDR2 SVGEGT come from the germline V gene. The covered CDR3 bases are TGTGCCAGCAGTTACTCAGCGGAAGGAAAA. Its translation: CASSYSAEGK. The complete CDR3 sequence is CASSYSAEGKLFF.

Comment on this clone: The CDR3 end lies 3 residues beyond the end of the read and is filled in from the germline J gene. The chain has TRBV20-1 and TRBJ1-4; tentatively, D is TRBD1 (6 bases). The CDR3 contains 15 residues. Germline-derived CDR1 and CDR2 are DFQATT and SNEGSKA (reference sequence). With 0 bases removed from V and 8 bases from J, the gap between germline ends came to 16 bases. CDR3 bases read: TGCAGTGCTAGAGATGATTCCAGGGGAGGAGAAAAA. Protein product: CSARDDSRGGEK. The full CDR3 reads CSARDDSRGGEKLFF.

A remark on this clone: The read ends 3 residues early relative to the CDR3; the germline J gene fills the gap. The chain uses TRBV6-4 and TRBJ2-1, with 8 bases lining up with TRBD2. CDR1 and CDR2 (germline): MRHNA, SNTAGT. The CDR3 contains 14 residues. V trimming: 5 bases; J trimming: 5 bases; junction bases outside the gene matches: 5. The CDR3 loop reads CASSTSGGHNEQFF. CDR3 bases read: TGTGCCAGCAGTACCAGCGGGGGCCACAATGAG.

Turning to this clone: The CDR3 extends 3 residues past the end of the read, so its final part is completed from the germline J gene. This chain uses TRBV28 with TRBJ1-2; 7 bases line up with TRBD1. Germline loops: CDR1 MDHEN, CDR2 SYDVKM. V shed 4 bases and J 1 base; nucleotides not matched to a gene: 6. The length of the CDR3 is 15 residues. The CDR3 region is CASSSGQVNNYGYTF. CDR3 DNA, as far as it was read: TGTGCCAGCAGTTCAGGACAGGTGAATAACTATGGC.

For this clone: The read comes to an end 3 residues before the CDR3 does, leaving the germline J gene to fill in the end. The chain has TRBV18 and TRBJ2-7, with TRBD1 matching over 7 bases. This CDR3 has 16 amino acids. Germline CDR1 KGHSH, CDR2 LQKENI. Trimming at V came to 4 bases and at J to 2 bases, leaving 11 bases not matched to a gene. The CDR3 DNA, read in part, is TGTGCCAGCTCACAAACCCCGGGACAGACAGCCTACGAG. Protein: CASSQTPGQTAYE. From start to end, the CDR3 is CASSQTPGQTAYEQYF. The entire variable domain, with the rest obtained from reference TRBV18 and TRBJ2-7, is as follows: NAGVMQNPRHLVRRRGQEARLRCSPMKGHSHVYWYRQLPEEGLKFMVYLQKENIIDESGMPKERFSAEFPKEGPSILRIQQVVRGDSAAYFCASSQTPGQTAYEQYFGPGTRLTVT.

Comments on this clone: The read ends 3 residues shy of where the CDR3 ends; the end is completed using the germline J gene. The genes are TRBV20-1 and TRBJ2-3; 7 positions match TRBD1. V lost 5 bases, J lost 2 bases, and 10 bases stayed unmatched. The CDR3 covers 15 residues. Per the germline V gene, CDR1 is DFQATT and CDR2 is SNEGSKA (reference sequence). The sequenced part of the CDR3 DNA is TGCAGTGCTCCCCGGACAGGCGGCGCCACAGATACG. It codes for CSAPRTGGATDT. The entire CDR3 sequence reads CSAPRTGGATDTQYF.

Turning to this clone: The read halts 3 residues ahead of the CDR3 end, with the missing end drawn from the germline J gene. The chain is built from TRBV2 and TRBJ2-1; 9 bases align to TRBD2. CDR3 size: 12 residues. Trimming took 6 bases from V and 7 from J; bases not matched to a gene: 1. Germline CDR1 and CDR2: SNHLY and FYNNEI. The chain's CDR3 is CASRGLANEQFF. The covered CDR3 bases are TGTGCCAGCAGAGGACTAGCGAATGAG.

With respect to this clone: Read coverage stops 3 residues before the CDR3 terminus; the germline J gene supplies the remainder. The chain links TRBV20-1 to TRBJ2-3; 9 bases match TRBD2. Germline CDR1 reads DFQATT; CDR2 reads SNEGSKA (reference sequence). The CDR3 contains 15 residues. Germline trimming cut 0 bases from V and 5 bases from J; bases unmatched to any gene: 6. CDR3 sequence reads: CSARESRLAVDTQYF. The covered CDR3 bases are TGCAGTGCTAGAGAGTCGCGACTAGCGGTAGATACG.

A word on this clone: The CDR3 goes on 3 residues after the read ends, and that part is filled in from the germline J gene. The chain uses TRBV20-1 and TRBJ2-3; 7 bases agree with TRBD2. This CDR3 has 16 amino acids. CDR1 DFQATT and CDR2 SNEGSKA come from the germline V gene (reference sequence). Germline trimming cut 5 bases from V and 1 base from J; bases unmatched to any gene: 12. The sequenced CDR3 bases are TGCAGTGCTGCAACCCTGGGGCTAGCGGGCACAGATACG. Amino acids: CSAATLGLAGTDT. The CDR3 in full is CSAATLGLAGTDTQYF.

Notes on this clone: Read data end 3 residues before the CDR3 end; the end is taken from the germline J gene. The chain carries TRBV7-9 and TRBJ2-3; D is ambiguous. CDR3 length: 12 residues. CDR1 is SEHNR and CDR2 is FQNEAQ in the germline V gene (reference sequence). V was cut by 5 bases and J by 6 bases, with 9 bases left in between. The CDR3: CASSRLSDTQYF. Incomplete CDR3 DNA: TGTGCCAGCAGCCGTCTTTCGGATACG.

Worth noting for this clone: The read is 3 residues too short to cover the CDR3 end, so that end is filled in from the germline J gene. This chain joins TRBV19 and TRBJ1-4; 8 nucleotides match TRBD1. Germline loops: CDR1 LNHDA, CDR2 SQIVND (reference sequence). The length of the CDR3 is 15 residues. Trimming removed 6 bases from V and 2 bases from J; junction bases left unmatched: 5. The CDR3 DNA, read in part, is TGTGCCAGTAGACTTAACAGGGGGACTAATGAAAAA. Translated: CASRLNRGTNEK. The complete CDR3 sequence is CASRLNRGTNEKLFF.

To note about this clone: The read ends 3 residues shy of where the CDR3 ends; the end is completed using the germline J gene. V is TRBV6-2 or TRBV6-3 and J is TRBJ2-2; possibly TRBD1 for D (6 bases). V was trimmed by 7 bases and J by 1 base, leaving 10 bases between them. CDR3 length equals 14 residues. The germline V gene encodes CDR1 MNHEY and CDR2 SVGEGT. The CDR3 bases that were read are TGTGCCAGCACGAGGACAGTGAACACCGGGGAG. Translated: CASTRTVNTGE. The CDR3 as a whole reads CASTRTVNTGELFF.

CDR3 protein: CASSVVAGVADTQYF. The CDR3 bases that were read are TGCGCCAGCAGTGTAGTTGCGGGGGTTGCAGATACG. The chain recombines TRBV10-1 with TRBJ2-3; TRBD2 matches 7 bases. The missing CDR3 end, 3 residues past where the read stops, is filled in from the germline J gene. This CDR3 is built from 15 residues. Losses at the gene ends were 4 bases for V and 4 bases for J; bases not matched to a gene: 8. Germline-derived CDR1 and CDR2 are WNHNN and SYGVQD (reference sequence).

About this clone: The missing CDR3 end, 3 residues past where the read stops, is filled in from the germline J gene. J is TRBJ2-7 and V is TRBV15, with 8 positions matching TRBD1. CDR1 LNHNV and CDR2 YYDKDF come from the germline V gene (reference sequence). V lost 9 bases to trimming and J lost 4 bases; unmatched junction nucleotides: 8. The CDR3 covers 13 residues. The covered CDR3 bases are TGTGCCACTACCGGGACAGGAGAATACGAG. Its protein is CATTGTGEYE. The whole CDR3 is CATTGTGEYEQYF.

The CDR3 protein is CASGFLTDTNTGELFF. CDR3 DNA (partial): TGTGCTAGTGGTTTCCTTACAGACACGAACACCGGGGAG. The rearrangement links TRBV12-5 to TRBJ2-2; D is uncertain. The CDR3 goes on 3 residues after the read ends, and that part is filled in from the germline J gene. Germline V gives CDR1 LGHNT, CDR2 FRNRAP. This CDR3 comprises 16 residues. The ends were cut back, 3 bases at V and 0 bases at J, with 11 bases in the middle.

Remarks on this clone: The read is 3 residues too short to cover the CDR3 end, so that end is filled in from the germline J gene. The chain uses TRBV20-1 and TRBJ1-5; D unresolved. This CDR3 has 13 amino acids. Germline V lookup: CDR1 DFQATT, CDR2 SNEGSKA (reference sequence). The V and J ends lost 4 bases and 0 bases respectively, with 7 bases between them. The part of the CDR3 DNA that was read is TGCAGTGCTAAGGGTTATAGCAATCAGCCC. Protein sequence: CSAKGYSNQP. Given in full, the CDR3 is CSAKGYSNQPQHF.

With respect to this clone: The observed sequence ends 3 residues before the CDR3 terminus, with the missing tail filled in from the germline J gene. The gene calls are TRBV28 and TRBJ1-5; D gene uncertain. Looked up from germline, CDR1 is MDHEN and CDR2 is SYDVKM. This CDR3 is 14 amino acids long. Trimming removed 11 bases from V and 0 bases from J, with 14 bases in between. The CDR3 here is CAALAHYSNQPQHF. CDR3 DNA, as far as it was read: TGTGCCGCCCTGGCACATTATAGCAATCAGCCC.

About this clone itself: The missing CDR3 end, 3 residues past where the read stops, is filled in from the germline J gene. The genes are TRBV5-1 and TRBJ1-4, with 9 bases identical to TRBD1. The CDR3 extends over 14 amino acids. Trimming took 5 bases from V and 7 from J; bases not matched to a gene: 6. CDR1 SGHRS and CDR2 YFSETQ come from the germline V gene. The CDR3 loop is CASSSGTGTEKLFF. The sequenced CDR3 bases are TGCGCCAGCAGTTCTGGGACAGGGACTGAAAAA. Based on the CDR3 plus reference TRBV5-1 and TRBJ1-4, the full variable domain is KAGVTQTPRYLIKTRGQQVTLSCSPISGHRSVSWYQQTPGQGLQFLFEYFSETQRNKGNFPGRFSGRQFSNSRSEMNVSTLELGDSALYLCASSSGTGTEKLFFGSGTQLSVL.

To note about this clone: The read finishes 3 residues shy of the CDR3 end, and the germline J gene is used to complete it. The J gene is TRBJ1-2, the V gene TRBV11-2; D gene ambiguous. This CDR3 is 14 amino acids long. Germline CDR1 SGHAT, CDR2 FQNNGV. V lost 4 bases and J lost 2, with 11 bases in between. The CDR3 region is CASSSRLTNYGYTF. The sequenced part of the CDR3 DNA is TGTGCCAGCAGCTCGCGACTGACCAACTATGGC.

About this clone: The read falls 3 residues short of the CDR3 end, and the missing part is taken from the germline J gene. The V call is TRBV4-1, the J call TRBJ2-1, with 8 nucleotides matching TRBD2. This CDR3 spans 18 amino acids. Looked up from germline, CDR1 is MGHRA and CDR2 is YSYEKL. The junction had 17 bases not matched to a gene; V was cut back by 1 base and J by 9 bases. CDR3 DNA (partial): TGCGCCAGCAGCCAAGCGTCCGGGACTAGAGGTTCCCCCAGTGAG. It encodes CASSQASGTRGSPSE. The whole CDR3 is CASSQASGTRGSPSEQFF.

Remarks on this clone: With the read ending 3 residues before the CDR3 end, the germline J gene is used to fill in that end. The rearrangement uses TRBV30 and TRBJ1-5; TRBD1 matches 8 bases. The CDR3 has 16 residues. Germline assignment: CDR1 GTSNPN and CDR2 SVGIG (reference sequence). Germline trimming cut 1 base from V and 3 bases from J; bases unmatched to any gene: 8. Incomplete CDR3 DNA: TGTGCCTGGAGTGCCCTGACAGGGGATAACAATCAGCCC. Its translation is CAWSALTGDNNQP. Given in full, the CDR3 is CAWSALTGDNNQPQHF.

With respect to this clone: The missing CDR3 end, 3 residues past where the read stops, is filled in from the germline J gene. V and J are TRBV29-1 and TRBJ2-5; perhaps TRBD1 as D (6 bases). Germline assignment: CDR1 SQVTM and CDR2 ANQGSEA. The CDR3 totals 14 residues. Trimming took off 5 bases at V and 5 bases at J, with 18 bases between the two ends. The sequenced part of the CDR3 DNA is TGCAGCGTTCATGGCAGGGGTTATCGGGAGACC. It specifies CSVHGRGYRET. The whole CDR3 sequence is CSVHGRGYRETQYF.